This is a list of T cell receptor beta chains from one sample in a study of T cells after yellow fever vaccination. TCRdb re-called the 5' RACE reads with MiXCR, one entry per CDR3 protein. Of some 120,000 distinct CDR3 sequences listed, roughly 15% are singletons. The sequencing here drew on CD8+ T cells sorted from PBMCs, taken 5 days after the yellow fever booster vaccination. The origin of the receptors is a man aged 18-30 years who received the YFV17D yellow fever vaccine. The CDR3 runs from the conserved cysteine through the conserved F or W. The D gene is left open where the match is weak. Rows may omit the clone size; those that give it use once, few, many or a size class.

cdr3_length: 16; v_call: TRBV29-1; d_call: .; clone_size: .; j_call: TRBJ1-1; cdr3_nt: TGCAGCGTTGAAGAGCCCCCCGGGTCAGTGGGAGCTGAAGCTTTCTTT; cdr3_aa: CSVEEPPGSVGAEAFF
cdr3_length: 16; v_call: TRBV3-1; d_call: TRBD2; clone_size: .; j_call: TRBJ2-7; cdr3_nt: TGTGCCAGCAGTGCGGAGGGGACTAGCCTAAATCGCGAGCAGTACTTC; cdr3_aa: CASSAEGTSLNREQYF
cdr3_length: 15; v_call: TRBV6-6; d_call: TRBD2; clone_size: .; j_call: TRBJ2-1; cdr3_nt: TGTGCCAGCAGGGTCTTTAGCGGGGGGGCTAATGAGCAGTTCTTC; cdr3_aa: CASRVFSGGANEQFF
cdr3_length: 13; v_call: TRBV12-3/TRBV12-4; d_call: .; clone_size: .; j_call: TRBJ2-3; cdr3_nt: TGTGCCAGCAGTTTCGGAGCCACAGATACGCAGTATTTT; cdr3_aa: CASSFGATDTQYF
cdr3_length: 15; v_call: TRBV20-1; d_call: .; clone_size: .; j_call: TRBJ1-2; cdr3_nt: TGCAGTGCTAGAGATCCCGTGGGGGTCAACTATGGCTACACCTTC; cdr3_aa: CSARDPVGVNYGYTF
cdr3_length: 15; v_call: TRBV4-1; d_call: .; clone_size: few; j_call: TRBJ1-2; cdr3_nt: TGCGCCAGCAGCCAAGAAGCCGGGCACCTCTATGGCTACACCTTC; cdr3_aa: CASSQEAGHLYGYTF
cdr3_length: 19; v_call: TRBV7-2; d_call: TRBD1; clone_size: .; j_call: TRBJ2-5; cdr3_nt: TGTGCCAGCAGCTCGACCCCGCGGGGGGGACAGGGGGCTTCAGGGACCCAGTACTTC; cdr3_aa: CASSSTPRGGQGASGTQYF
cdr3_length: 14; v_call: TRBV7-3; d_call: .; clone_size: many; j_call: TRBJ2-2; cdr3_nt: TGTGCCAGCAGCCTACAGGGGAACACCGGGGAGCTGTTTTTT; cdr3_aa: CASSLQGNTGELFF
cdr3_length: 12; v_call: TRBV5-4; d_call: .; clone_size: .; j_call: TRBJ2-7; cdr3_nt: TGTGCCAGCAGCTTGGGGGAGTACGAGCAGTACTTC; cdr3_aa: CASSLGEYEQYF
cdr3_length: 13; v_call: TRBV19; d_call: .; clone_size: few; j_call: TRBJ2-1; cdr3_nt: TGTGCCTGGTATCCCCGGGTTTTAGGTGAGCAGTTCTTC; cdr3_aa: CAWYPRVLGEQFF
cdr3_length: 14; v_call: TRBV7-2; d_call: .; clone_size: once; j_call: TRBJ2-5; cdr3_nt: TGTGCCAGCAGCCCCTCGGCGGGGAGCGAGACCCAGTACTTC; cdr3_aa: CASSPSAGSETQYF
cdr3_length: 16; v_call: TRBV7-9; d_call: .; clone_size: few; j_call: TRBJ2-1; cdr3_nt: TGTGCCAGCAGCTTATTGGTCGGATTCACCTACAATGAGCAGTTCTTC; cdr3_aa: CASSLLVGFTYNEQFF
cdr3_length: 15; v_call: TRBV4-1; d_call: .; clone_size: many; j_call: TRBJ1-2; cdr3_nt: TGCGCCAGCAGCCACCGGGACACCCCCGAGTATGGCTACACCTTC; cdr3_aa: CASSHRDTPEYGYTF
cdr3_length: 17; v_call: TRBV2; d_call: TRBD2; clone_size: .; j_call: TRBJ2-3; cdr3_nt: TGTGCCAGCAGTGAATCAGGACTAGCGGGTGGGGCAGATACGCAGTATTTT; cdr3_aa: CASSESGLAGGADTQYF
cdr3_length: 15; v_call: TRBV5-1; d_call: TRBD1; clone_size: .; j_call: TRBJ1-4; cdr3_nt: TGCGCCAGCCAACAGGGGGACGCAACTAATGAAAAACTGTTTTTT; cdr3_aa: CASQQGDATNEKLFF
cdr3_length: 16; v_call: TRBV7-9; d_call: TRBD1; clone_size: .; j_call: TRBJ1-1; cdr3_nt: TGTGCCAGCAGCTCCCGAAGGGGGCAATTGAACACTGAAGCTTTCTTT; cdr3_aa: CASSSRRGQLNTEAFF
cdr3_length: 13; v_call: TRBV7-9; d_call: .; clone_size: few; j_call: TRBJ2-2; cdr3_nt: TGTGCCAGCAGCTCGGGCGTCACCGGGGAGCTGTTTTTT; cdr3_aa: CASSSGVTGELFF
cdr3_length: 13; v_call: TRBV7-9; d_call: .; clone_size: .; j_call: TRBJ2-7; cdr3_nt: TGTGCCAGCAGCGGGGCCGGGACCTACGAGCAGTACTTC; cdr3_aa: CASSGAGTYEQYF
cdr3_length: 15; v_call: TRBV5-1; d_call: TRBD2; clone_size: .; j_call: TRBJ2-2; cdr3_nt: TGCGCCAGCAGCCCTGTTTGGCGGGGGGACGGGGAGCTGTTTTTT; cdr3_aa: CASSPVWRGDGELFF
cdr3_length: 13; v_call: TRBV5-1; d_call: .; clone_size: few; j_call: TRBJ1-1; cdr3_nt: TGCGCCAGCAGCTTGGCCCCTAACACTGAAGCTTTCTTT; cdr3_aa: CASSLAPNTEAFF
cdr3_length: 13; v_call: TRBV7-9; d_call: .; clone_size: few; j_call: TRBJ2-7; cdr3_nt: TGTGCCAGCAGCTCCGGACATACCTACGAGCAGTACTTC; cdr3_aa: CASSSGHTYEQYF
cdr3_length: 16; v_call: TRBV12-3/TRBV12-4; d_call: TRBD2; clone_size: few; j_call: TRBJ2-1; cdr3_nt: TGTGCCAGCAGCCAACTCCGGGGGGTAGGCTACAATGAGCAGTTCTTC; cdr3_aa: CASSQLRGVGYNEQFF
cdr3_length: 15; v_call: TRBV6-5; d_call: TRBD2; clone_size: .; j_call: TRBJ2-1; cdr3_nt: TGTGCCAGCAGTTTAACTAGCGGACCTTACAATGAGCAGTTCTTC; cdr3_aa: CASSLTSGPYNEQFF
cdr3_length: 16; v_call: TRBV12-3/TRBV12-4; d_call: .; clone_size: .; j_call: TRBJ2-4; cdr3_nt: TGTGCCAGCAGCGAGATTGGAGCCCTAGCCAAAAACATTCAGTACTTC; cdr3_aa: CASSEIGALAKNIQYF
cdr3_length: 13; v_call: TRBV12-3/TRBV12-4; d_call: .; clone_size: .; j_call: TRBJ2-2; cdr3_nt: TGTGCCAGCAGTTTTCGAGTGACCGGGGAGCTGTTTTTT; cdr3_aa: CASSFRVTGELFF
cdr3_length: 13; v_call: TRBV29-1; d_call: .; clone_size: few; j_call: TRBJ2-1; cdr3_nt: TGCAGCGCTGAGTCAAACTCCTACAATGAGCAGTTCTTC; cdr3_aa: CSAESNSYNEQFF
cdr3_length: 12; v_call: TRBV6-5; d_call: .; clone_size: few; j_call: TRBJ2-1; cdr3_nt: TGTGCCAGCAGTTACATGGGGGGTGAGCAGTTCTTC; cdr3_aa: CASSYMGGEQFF
cdr3_length: 14; v_call: TRBV12-3/TRBV12-4; d_call: TRBD2; clone_size: .; j_call: TRBJ2-4; cdr3_nt: TGTGCCAGCCGTGTTCGGGGGGGGGTAAACATTCAGTACTTC; cdr3_aa: CASRVRGGVNIQYF
cdr3_length: 15; v_call: TRBV5-4; d_call: TRBD2; clone_size: .; j_call: TRBJ2-5; cdr3_nt: TGTGCCAGCAGGCGCGGGGGGGCCGGTCGGGAGACCCAGTACTTC; cdr3_aa: CASRRGGAGRETQYF
cdr3_length: 13; v_call: TRBV4-1; d_call: TRBD1; clone_size: few; j_call: TRBJ1-2; cdr3_nt: TGCGCCAGCAGCCTGGACAGGGCCTATGGCTACACCTTC; cdr3_aa: CASSLDRAYGYTF
cdr3_length: 14; v_call: TRBV14; d_call: .; clone_size: once; j_call: TRBJ1-1; cdr3_nt: TGTGCCAGCAGCCGGTGGAGTTTGACCACTGAAGCTTTCTTT; cdr3_aa: CASSRWSLTTEAFF
cdr3_length: 14; v_call: TRBV27; d_call: .; clone_size: .; j_call: TRBJ1-3; cdr3_nt: TGTGCCAGCAGCGCTTCTGGGTCTGGAAACACCATATATTTT; cdr3_aa: CASSASGSGNTIYF
cdr3_length: 14; v_call: TRBV5-1; d_call: .; clone_size: .; j_call: TRBJ1-2; cdr3_nt: TGCGCCAGCAGCTTGGCCCCAGGGAACTATGGCTACACCTTC; cdr3_aa: CASSLAPGNYGYTF
cdr3_length: 16; v_call: TRBV27; d_call: .; clone_size: .; j_call: TRBJ2-3; cdr3_nt: TGTGCCAGCAGTCGATTTTGGTCGGATAGCACAGATACGCAGTATTTT; cdr3_aa: CASSRFWSDSTDTQYF
cdr3_length: 15; v_call: TRBV19; d_call: .; clone_size: .; j_call: TRBJ2-7; cdr3_nt: TGTGCCAGTAGTATATTTGCCGGAGGGACCTACGAGCAGTACTTC; cdr3_aa: CASSIFAGGTYEQYF
cdr3_length: 13; v_call: TRBV5-1; d_call: .; clone_size: .; j_call: TRBJ1-1; cdr3_nt: TGCGCCAGTCGGGTAGCGGGGGACACTGAAGCTTTCTTT; cdr3_aa: CASRVAGDTEAFF
cdr3_length: 15; v_call: TRBV9; d_call: .; clone_size: .; j_call: TRBJ2-1; cdr3_nt: TGTGCCAGCAGCCCCGGTGGGGCCCCCTACAATGAGCAGTTCTTC; cdr3_aa: CASSPGGAPYNEQFF
cdr3_length: 16; v_call: TRBV19; d_call: TRBD2; clone_size: .; j_call: TRBJ2-2; cdr3_nt: TGTGCCAGTCGGCCCATAGCGGGGAGACAACCCGGGGAGCTGTTTTTT; cdr3_aa: CASRPIAGRQPGELFF
cdr3_length: 15; v_call: TRBV7-9; d_call: TRBD1; clone_size: few; j_call: TRBJ2-7; cdr3_nt: TGTGCCAGCAGCTCTCCGGACAGGGATTTATACGAGCAGTACTTC; cdr3_aa: CASSSPDRDLYEQYF
cdr3_length: 15; v_call: TRBV4-1; d_call: .; clone_size: few; j_call: TRBJ1-1; cdr3_nt: TGCGCCAGCAGCAACTCGACGGGAGCCGTGACTGAAGCTTTCTTT; cdr3_aa: CASSNSTGAVTEAFF